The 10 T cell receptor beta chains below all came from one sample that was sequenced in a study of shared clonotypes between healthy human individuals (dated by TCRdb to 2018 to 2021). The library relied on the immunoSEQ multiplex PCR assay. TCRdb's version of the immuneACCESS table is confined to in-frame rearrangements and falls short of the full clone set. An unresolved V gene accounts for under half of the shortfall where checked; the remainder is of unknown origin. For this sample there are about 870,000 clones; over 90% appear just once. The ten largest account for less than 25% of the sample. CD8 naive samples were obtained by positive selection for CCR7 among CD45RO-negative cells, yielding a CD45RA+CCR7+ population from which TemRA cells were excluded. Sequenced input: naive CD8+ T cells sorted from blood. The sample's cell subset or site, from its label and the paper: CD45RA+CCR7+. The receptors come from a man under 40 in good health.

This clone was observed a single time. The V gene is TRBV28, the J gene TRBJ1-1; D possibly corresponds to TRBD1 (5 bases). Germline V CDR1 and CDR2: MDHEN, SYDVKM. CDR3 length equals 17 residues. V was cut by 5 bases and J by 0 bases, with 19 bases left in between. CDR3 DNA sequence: TGTGCCAGCAGTAGGAGTTGGGGGGGTCTAATGAACACTGAAGCTTTCTTT. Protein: CASSRSWGGLMNTEAFF.

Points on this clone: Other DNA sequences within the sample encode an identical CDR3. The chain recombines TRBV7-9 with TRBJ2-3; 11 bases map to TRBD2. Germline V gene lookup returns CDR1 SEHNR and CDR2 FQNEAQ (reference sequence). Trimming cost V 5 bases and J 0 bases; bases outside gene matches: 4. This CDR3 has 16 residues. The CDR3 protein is CASSPGTSGSTDTQYF. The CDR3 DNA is TGTGCCAGCAGCCCGGGGACTAGCGGAAGCACAGATACGCAGTATTTT. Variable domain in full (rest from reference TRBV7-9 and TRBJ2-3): DTGVSQNPRHKITKRGQNVTFRCDPISEHNRLYWYRQTLGQGPEFLTYFQNEAQLEKSRLLSDRFSAERPKGSFSTLEIQRTEQGDSAMYLCASSPGTSGSTDTQYFGPGTRLTVL.

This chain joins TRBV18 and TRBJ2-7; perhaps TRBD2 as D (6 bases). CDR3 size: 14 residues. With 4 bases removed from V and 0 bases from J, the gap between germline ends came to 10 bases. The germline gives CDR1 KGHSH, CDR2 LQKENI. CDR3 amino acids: CASSLLGSSYEQYF. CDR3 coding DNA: TGTGCCAGCTCACTACTCGGGAGCTCCTACGAGCAGTACTTC.

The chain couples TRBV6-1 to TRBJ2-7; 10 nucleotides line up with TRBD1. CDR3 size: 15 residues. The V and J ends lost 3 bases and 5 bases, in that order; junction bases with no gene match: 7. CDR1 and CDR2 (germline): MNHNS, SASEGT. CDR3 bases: TGTGCCAGCAGTGATCCGGGACAGGGGCGCCACGAGCAGTACTTC. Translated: CASSDPGQGRHEQYF.

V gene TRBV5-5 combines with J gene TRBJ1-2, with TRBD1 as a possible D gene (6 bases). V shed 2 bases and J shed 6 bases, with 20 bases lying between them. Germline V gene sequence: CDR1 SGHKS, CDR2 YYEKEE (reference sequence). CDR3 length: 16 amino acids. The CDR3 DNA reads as TGTGCCAGCAGCTTTCGGGACACCCCCACACCTGATGGCTACACCTTC. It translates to CASSFRDTPTPDGYTF.

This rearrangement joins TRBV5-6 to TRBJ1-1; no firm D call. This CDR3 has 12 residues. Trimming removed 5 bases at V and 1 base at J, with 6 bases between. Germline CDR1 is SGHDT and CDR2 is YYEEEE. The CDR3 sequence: CASRGRNTEAFF. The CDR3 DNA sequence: TGTGCCAGCAGAGGTAGGAACACTGAAGCTTTCTTT.

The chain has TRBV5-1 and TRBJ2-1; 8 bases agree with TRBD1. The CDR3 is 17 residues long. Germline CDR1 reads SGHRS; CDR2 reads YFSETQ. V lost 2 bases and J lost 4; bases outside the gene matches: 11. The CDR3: CASSFTQGDRTYNEQFF. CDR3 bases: TGCGCCAGCAGCTTTACACAGGGGGATAGGACATACAATGAGCAGTTCTTC. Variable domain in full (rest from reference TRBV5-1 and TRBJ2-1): KAGVTQTPRYLIKTRGQQVTLSCSPISGHRSVSWYQQTPGQGLQFLFEYFSETQRNKGNFPGRFSGRQFSNSRSEMNVSTLELGDSALYLCASSFTQGDRTYNEQFFGPGTRLTVL.

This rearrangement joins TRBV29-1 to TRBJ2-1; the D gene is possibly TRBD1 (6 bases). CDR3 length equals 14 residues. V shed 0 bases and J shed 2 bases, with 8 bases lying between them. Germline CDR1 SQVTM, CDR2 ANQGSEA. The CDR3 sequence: CSVEERGTYNEQFF. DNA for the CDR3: TGCAGCGTTGAAGAGAGGGGGACCTACAATGAGCAGTTCTTC.

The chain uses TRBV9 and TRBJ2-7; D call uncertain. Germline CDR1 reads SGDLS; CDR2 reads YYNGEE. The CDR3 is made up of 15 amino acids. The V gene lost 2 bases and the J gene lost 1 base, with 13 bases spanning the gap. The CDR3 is CASSVGPQSSYEQYF. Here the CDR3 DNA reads TGTGCCAGCAGCGTGGGCCCGCAATCTTCCTACGAGCAGTACTTC.

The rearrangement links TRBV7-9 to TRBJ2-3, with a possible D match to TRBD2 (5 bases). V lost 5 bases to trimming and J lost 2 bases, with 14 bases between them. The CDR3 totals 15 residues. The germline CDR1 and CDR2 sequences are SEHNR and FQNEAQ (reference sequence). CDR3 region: CASSHVGVFTDTQYF. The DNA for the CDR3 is TGTGCCAGCAGCCACGTGGGAGTGTTCACAGATACGCAGTATTTT.